This TCR beta chain originates from a study of shared clonotypes between healthy human individuals. Study results and limitations: Among donors, sharing of clonotypes was expected to be affected by sequencing depth. Only a few donors were included, so the genetic and exposure-history diversity represented was limited.

Notes on this clone: Its antigen is unidentified.

Assay: immunoSEQ multiplex PCR; the TCRdb copy retains only in-frame clones and omits some. The table shows about 480,000 clones, with over 60% occurring only once. Trimming shortened V by 4 bases and J by 0 bases, and 16 bases separated the two germline ends. This CDR3 comprises 17 residues. From germline, CDR1 is SEHNR and CDR2 FQNEAQ (reference sequence). What was sequenced was PBMCs. The V gene is TRBV7-9, the J gene TRBJ2-4; D might be TRBD1 (6 bases). This TCR came from a woman in her thirties or forties in good health. Some clones in this sample may be carry-over from other donors' samples. CDR3 loop: CASSWGTRDLAKNIQYF. The CDR3 bases are TGTGCCAGCAGCTGGGGGACACGGGACCTAGCCAAAAACATTCAGTACTTC.